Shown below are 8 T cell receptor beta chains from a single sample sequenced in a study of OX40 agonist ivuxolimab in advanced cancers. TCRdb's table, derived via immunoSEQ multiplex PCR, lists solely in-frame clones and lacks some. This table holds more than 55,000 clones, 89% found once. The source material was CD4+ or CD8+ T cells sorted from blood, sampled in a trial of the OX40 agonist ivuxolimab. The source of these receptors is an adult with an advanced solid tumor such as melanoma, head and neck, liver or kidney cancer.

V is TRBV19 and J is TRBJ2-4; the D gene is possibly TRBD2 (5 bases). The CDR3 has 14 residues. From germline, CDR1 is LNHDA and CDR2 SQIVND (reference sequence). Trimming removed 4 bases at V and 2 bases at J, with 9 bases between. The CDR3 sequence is CASSRSGSKNIQYF. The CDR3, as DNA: TGTGCCAGTAGTAGATCGGGGTCCAAAAACATTCAGTACTTC.

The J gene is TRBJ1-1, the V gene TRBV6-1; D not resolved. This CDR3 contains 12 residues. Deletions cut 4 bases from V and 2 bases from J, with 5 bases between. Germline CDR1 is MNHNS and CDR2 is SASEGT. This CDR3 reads CASSARNTEAFF. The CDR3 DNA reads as TGTGCCAGCAGTGCGCGTAACACTGAAGCTTTCTTT.

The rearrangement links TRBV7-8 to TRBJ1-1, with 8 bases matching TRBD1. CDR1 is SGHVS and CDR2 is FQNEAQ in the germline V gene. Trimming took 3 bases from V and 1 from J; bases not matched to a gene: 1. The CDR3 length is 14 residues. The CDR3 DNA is TGTGCCAGCAGCTTCGACAGGGGGAACACTGAAGCTTTCTTT. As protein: CASSFDRGNTEAFF.

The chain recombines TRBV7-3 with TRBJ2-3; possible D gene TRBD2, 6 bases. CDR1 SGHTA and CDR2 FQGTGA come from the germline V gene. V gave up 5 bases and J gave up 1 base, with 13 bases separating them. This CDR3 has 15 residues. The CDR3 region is CASSQAGVGTDTQYF. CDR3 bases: TGTGCCAGCAGCCAAGCGGGTGTGGGCACAGATACGCAGTATTTT.

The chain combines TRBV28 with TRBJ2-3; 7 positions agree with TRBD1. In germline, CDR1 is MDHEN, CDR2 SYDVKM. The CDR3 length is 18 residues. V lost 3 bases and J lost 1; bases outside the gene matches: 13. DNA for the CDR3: TGTGCCAGCAGTTTCTTGTACAGGGGCCGTCTCGGCACAGATACGCAGTATTTT. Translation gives CASSFLYRGRLGTDTQYF. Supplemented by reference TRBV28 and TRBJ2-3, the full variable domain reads DVKVTQSSRYLVKRTGEKVFLECVQDMDHENMFWYRQDPGLGLRLIYFSYDVKMKEKGDIPEGYSVSREKKERFSLILESASTNQTSMYLCASSFLYRGRLGTDTQYFGPGTRLTVL.

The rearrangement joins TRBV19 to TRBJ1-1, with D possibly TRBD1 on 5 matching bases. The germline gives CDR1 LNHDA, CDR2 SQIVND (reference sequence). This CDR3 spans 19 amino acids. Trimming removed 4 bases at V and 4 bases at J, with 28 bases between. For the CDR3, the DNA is TGTGCCAGTAGTACCGAAGGGTTAGGTGGGGCGGTTGGGGGCACTGAAGCTTTCTTT. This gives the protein CASSTEGLGGAVGGTEAFF.

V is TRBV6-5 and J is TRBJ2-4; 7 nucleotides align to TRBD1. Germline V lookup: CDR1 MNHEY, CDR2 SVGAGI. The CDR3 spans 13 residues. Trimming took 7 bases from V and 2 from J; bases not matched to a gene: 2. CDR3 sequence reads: CASKTGSKNIQYF. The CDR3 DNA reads TGTGCCAGCAAGACAGGGTCCAAAAACATTCAGTACTTC.

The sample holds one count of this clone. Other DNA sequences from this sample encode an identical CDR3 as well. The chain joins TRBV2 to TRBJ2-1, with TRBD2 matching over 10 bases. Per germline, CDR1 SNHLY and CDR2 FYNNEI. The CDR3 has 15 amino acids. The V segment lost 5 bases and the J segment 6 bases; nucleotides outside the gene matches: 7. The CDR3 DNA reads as TGTGCCAGCAGTCTGAGCGGGGGGGCCTTCAATGAGCAGTTCTTC. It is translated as CASSLSGGAFNEQFF.